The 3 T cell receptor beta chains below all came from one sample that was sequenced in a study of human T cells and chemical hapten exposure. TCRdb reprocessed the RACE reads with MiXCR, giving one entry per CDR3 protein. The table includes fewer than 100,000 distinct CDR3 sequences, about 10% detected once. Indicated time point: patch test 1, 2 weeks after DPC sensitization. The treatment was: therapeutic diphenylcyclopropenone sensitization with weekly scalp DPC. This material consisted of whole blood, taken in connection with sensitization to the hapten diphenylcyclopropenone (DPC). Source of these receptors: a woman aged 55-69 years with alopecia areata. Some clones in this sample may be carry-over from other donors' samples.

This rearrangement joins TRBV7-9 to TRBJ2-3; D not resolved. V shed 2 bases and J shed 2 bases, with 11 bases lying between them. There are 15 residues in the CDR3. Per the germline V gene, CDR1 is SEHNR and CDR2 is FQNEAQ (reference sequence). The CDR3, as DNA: TGTGCCAGCAGCTTATCGGTGATAGTCACAGATACGCAGTATTTT. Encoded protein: CASSLSVIVTDTQYF.

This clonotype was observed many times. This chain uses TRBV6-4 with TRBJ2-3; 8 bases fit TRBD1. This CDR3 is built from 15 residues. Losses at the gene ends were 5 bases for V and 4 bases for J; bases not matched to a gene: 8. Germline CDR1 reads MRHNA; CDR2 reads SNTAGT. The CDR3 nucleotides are TGTGCCAGCAGTCCCGCCGGGACAGGAGCAGATACGCAGTATTTT. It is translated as CASSPAGTGADTQYF.

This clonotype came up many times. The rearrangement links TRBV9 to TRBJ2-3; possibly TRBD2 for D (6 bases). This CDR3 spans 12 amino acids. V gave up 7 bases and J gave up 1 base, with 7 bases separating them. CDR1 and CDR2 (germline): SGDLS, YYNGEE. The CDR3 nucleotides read TGTGCCAGCGGGGAGGGCACAGATACGCAGTATTTT. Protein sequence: CASGEGTDTQYF.